The 18 T cell receptor beta chains below come from one sample, sequenced in a study of blood T cell repertoires in COVID-19. The protocol was immunoSEQ multiplex PCR, while the TCRdb copy is restricted to in-frame clones and leaves out a portion. The profile shows more than 20,000 clones, about 90% of them singletons. Material: peripheral blood. The origin of the receptors is a man aged 65 to 79 with acute or convalescent COVID-19.

CDR3 region: CASSGGIPYGYTF. Written as DNA, the CDR3 is TGTGCCAGCAGTGGAGGGATTCCCTATGGCTACACCTTC. This chain links TRBV12-3 or TRBV12-4 with TRBJ1-2; the D is unclear. The CDR3 spans 13 residues. V lost 5 bases, J lost 4 bases, and 11 bases lay in between.

The chain couples TRBV27 to TRBJ1-2, with D hard to call. CDR3 size: 14 residues. From germline, CDR1 is MNHEY and CDR2 SMNVEV (reference sequence). V lost 4 bases and J lost 3, with 12 bases in between. CDR3 sequence reads: CASSYRRKDYGYTF. CDR3 in DNA: TGTGCCAGCAGTTACAGACGGAAAGACTATGGCTACACCTTC.

This clone was counted only a few times. This sequence joins TRBV2 and TRBJ2-1, with TRBD2 matching 15 bases. Trimming took 6 bases from V and 7 from J; bases not matched to a gene: 7. This CDR3 spans 16 amino acids. Germline assignment: CDR1 SNHLY and CDR2 FYNNEI. For the CDR3, the DNA is TGTGCCAGCAGGGTAACCGGGACTAGCGGGAGGAATGAGCAGTTCTTC. Translation: CASRVTGTSGRNEQFF.

The chain links TRBV5-5 to TRBJ2-7, with 7 bases fitting TRBD1. Germline values: CDR1 SGHKS, CDR2 YYEKEE (reference sequence). V trimming: 4 bases; J trimming: 1 base; junction bases outside the gene matches: 11. The CDR3 is made up of 16 amino acids. CDR3 sequence: CASSLEGGQLSYEQYF. CDR3 in DNA: TGTGCCAGCAGCCTCGAAGGGGGACAGCTATCCTACGAGCAGTACTTC.

J is TRBJ1-4 and V is TRBV19; D not resolved. CDR3 size: 15 residues. Trimming removed 8 bases at V and 0 bases at J, with 13 bases between. Germline loops: CDR1 LNHDA, CDR2 SQIVND (reference sequence). This chain's CDR3 is CASPRLGSTNEKLFF. The DNA of the CDR3 is TGTGCCAGTCCCCGACTGGGTTCAACTAATGAAAAACTGTTTTTT.

The chain is built from TRBV18 and TRBJ2-5, with D perhaps matching TRBD2 (6 bases). The CDR3 totals 16 residues. From germline, CDR1 is KGHSH and CDR2 LQKENI. The V end was cut by 5 bases, the J end by 5 bases, with 21 bases between. The CDR3 sequence is CASSSLPAGGMETQYF. CDR3 coding DNA: TGTGCCAGCTCATCCCTTCCCGCCGGGGGAATGGAGACCCAGTACTTC.

The V and J genes are TRBV19 and TRBJ1-1, with TRBD1 identical over 7 bases. The junction had 4 bases not matched to a gene; V was cut back by 6 bases and J by 0 bases. Germline CDR1 reads LNHDA; CDR2 reads SQIVND (reference sequence). The CDR3 is 14 residues long. The CDR3 region is CASRWDSVNTEAFF. CDR3 in DNA: TGTGCCAGTAGATGGGACAGTGTGAACACTGAAGCTTTCTTT.

J is TRBJ1-2 and V is TRBV3-1 (or the pseudogene TRBV3-2); 9 nucleotides match TRBD1. Per germline, CDR1 LGHDT and CDR2 YNNKEL (reference sequence). This CDR3 spans 15 amino acids. The V segment lost 4 bases and the J segment 4 bases; nucleotides outside the gene matches: 7. In nucleotides, the CDR3 is TGTGCCAGCAGCCCCCCGGGACAGGGCATCTATGGCTACACCTTC. Its translation is CASSPPGQGIYGYTF.

This clone showed up just once. V gene TRBV4-3 combines with J gene TRBJ1-1; D is uncertain. Trimming removed 0 bases at V and 4 bases at J, with 9 bases between. This CDR3 comprises 14 residues. Germline CDR1 reads LGHNA; CDR2 reads YSLEER. Here the CDR3 DNA reads TGCGCCAGCAGCCAAGATAGAGGGAGCACTGAAGCTTTCTTT. This gives the protein CASSQDRGSTEAFF.

The sample holds one count of this clone. The chain couples TRBV6-5 to TRBJ2-1; 7 nucleotides agree with TRBD2. The CDR3 covers 16 residues. J was trimmed by 9 bases and V by 3 bases; bases with no gene match: 14. The germline V gene encodes CDR1 MNHEY and CDR2 SVGAGI. CDR3 region: CASSYASSGNRGEQFF. CDR3 nucleotides: TGTGCCAGCAGTTATGCATCTAGCGGAAACCGGGGTGAGCAGTTCTTC.

V and J are TRBV19 and TRBJ2-1; 12 bases are shared with TRBD2. Germline V lookup: CDR1 LNHDA, CDR2 SQIVND (reference sequence). This CDR3 has 15 residues. Trimming cost V 7 bases and J 5 bases; bases outside gene matches: 6. The CDR3 nucleotides are TGTGCCAGTACCCCACTAGCGGGAGGAAACAATGAGCAGTTCTTC. It encodes CASTPLAGGNNEQFF.

The chain carries TRBV18 and TRBJ2-1; 11 bases line up with TRBD2. The germline CDR1 and CDR2 sequences are KGHSH and LQKENI. V dropped 5 bases and J dropped 8; count of bases not matched to a gene: 8. This CDR3 comprises 15 residues. CDR3 region: CASSTLAGAVDEQFF. For the CDR3, the DNA is TGTGCCAGCTCAACACTAGCGGGAGCGGTCGATGAGCAGTTCTTC. Together with reference TRBV18 and TRBJ2-1, the CDR3 gives the full variable domain: NAGVMQNPRHLVRRRGQEARLRCSPMKGHSHVYWYRQLPEEGLKFMVYLQKENIIDESGMPKERFSAEFPKEGPSILRIQQVVRGDSAAYFCASSTLAGAVDEQFFGPGTRLTVL.

The chain joins TRBV6-5 to TRBJ1-1; D may be TRBD1 (5 bases). This CDR3 is 16 amino acids long. CDR1 and CDR2 (germline): MNHEY, SVGAGI. The V end was cut by 2 bases, the J end by 7 bases, with 20 bases between. CDR3 residues: CASSYPAGQDYIEAFF. CDR3 DNA: TGTGCCAGCAGTTACCCGGCAGGGCAGGACTATATTGAAGCTTTCTTT.

The chain combines TRBV14 with TRBJ2-1; 9 nucleotides align to TRBD1. The CDR3 consists of 17 residues. The trim removed 1 base at V and 8 bases at J, leaving 12 bases unmatched. Germline V gene data show CDR1 as SGHDN and CDR2 as FVKESK. In DNA, the CDR3 is TGTGCCAGCAGCCAAGGATTCGGGACAGGGTCATCGGATGAGCAGTTCTTC. Encoded protein: CASSQGFGTGSSDEQFF.

The chain couples TRBV2 to TRBJ1-1; D gene uncertain. Germline V CDR1 and CDR2: SNHLY, FYNNEI. This CDR3 comprises 14 residues. V was cut by 7 bases and J by 1 base, with 13 bases left in between. This CDR3 reads CASTPLAENTEAFF. CDR3 bases: TGTGCCAGCACCCCGCTCGCAGAGAACACTGAAGCTTTCTTT. Using reference TRBV2 and TRBJ1-1 for the parts outside the CDR3, the full variable domain is EPEVTQTPSHQVTQMGQEVILRCVPISNHLYFYWYRQILGQKVEFLVSFYNNEISEKSEIFDDQFSVERPDGSNFTLKIRSTKLEDSAMYFCASTPLAENTEAFFGQGTRLTVV.

V is TRBV6-2 or TRBV6-3 and J is TRBJ2-2; D not resolved. CDR3 size: 14 residues. The germline CDR1 and CDR2 sequences are MNHEY and SVGEGT. Trimming removed 4 bases from V and 3 bases from J, with 9 bases in between. This CDR3 reads CASSFRLYTGELFF. Here the CDR3 DNA reads TGTGCCAGCAGTTTCCGTCTTTACACCGGGGAGCTGTTTTTT.

The rearrangement uses TRBV6-5 and TRBJ2-4, with TRBD1 matching 7 bases. The germline V gene encodes CDR1 MNHEY and CDR2 SVGAGI. This CDR3 spans 12 amino acids. With 6 bases clipped from V and 8 bases from J, the junction kept 4 bases outside the gene matches. CDR3 DNA: TGTGCCAGCAGAGGTACAGGGGACATTCAGTACTTC. This codes for CASRGTGDIQYF.

The gene calls are TRBV11-2 and TRBJ1-2; no reliable D call. The CDR3 contains 15 residues. Germline V gene data show CDR1 as SGHAT and CDR2 as FQNNGV. Trimming left V 1 base short and J 8 bases short, with 17 bases between. The CDR3 protein is CASSLALSTPKGYTF. In DNA form, the CDR3 reads TGTGCCAGCAGCTTAGCTCTGAGTACTCCGAAAGGCTACACCTTC.